The 17 T cell receptor beta chains listed next were all sequenced from one sample in a study of blood T cell repertoires in COVID-19 (dated by TCRdb to about 2020). Library creation used the immunoSEQ multiplex PCR assay. TCRdb provides this immuneACCESS table in a form limited to in-frame rearrangements. Some clones are lacking; in checked studies, under half of them reflect an unresolved V gene, and why the rest are absent is not known. This sample has 100,000 or so clones in its table, and approximately 82% of those were observed once. Approximately 15% of the sample is held by the ten biggest clonotypes. The specimen was peripheral blood. These receptors all come from a woman over 75 with acute or convalescent COVID-19.

V gene TRBV18 combines with J gene TRBJ2-1; 9 bases are a match to TRBD2. CDR1 is KGHSH and CDR2 is LQKENI in the germline V gene. J lost 6 bases, V lost 6 bases, and 6 bases had no gene match. CDR3 length: 14 amino acids. The CDR3 bases are TGTGCCAGCTCGGCGGGAGGGCCGGTCAATGAGCAGTTCTTC. Translated, it gives CASSAGGPVNEQFF.

This clone was seen a handful of times. The chain couples TRBV11-2 to TRBJ1-4; the D gene is possibly TRBD1 (6 bases). The CDR3 is 19 residues long. Between the trimmed V and J ends, which lost 0 bases and 0 bases, there was a span of 17 bases. Per the germline V gene, CDR1 is SGHAT and CDR2 is FQNNGV. This CDR3 is CASSLEGTSLLATNEKLFF. In DNA form, the CDR3 reads TGTGCCAGCAGCTTAGAAGGGACATCTCTCCTTGCAACTAATGAAAAACTGTTTTTT.

This clone appeared once. The gene calls are TRBV19 and TRBJ1-5; TRBD1 matches 10 bases. Germline V lookup: CDR1 LNHDA, CDR2 SQIVND (reference sequence). The CDR3 is made up of 15 amino acids. Unmatched junction bases numbered 9, after V lost 7 bases and J lost 6 bases. In DNA, the CDR3 is TGTGCCAGTAATAGGGGGACAGGGGTCTCTCAGCCCCAGCATTTT. Protein sequence: CASNRGTGVSQPQHF.

V gene TRBV29-1 combines with J gene TRBJ2-7, with TRBD2 as a possible D gene (5 bases). V was cut by 7 bases and J by 0 bases, with 13 bases left in between. Per germline, CDR1 SQVTM and CDR2 ANQGSEA. CDR3 length equals 13 residues. Here the CDR3 DNA reads TGCAGCGCTCGGACGGGGAGCTCCTACGAGCAGTACTTC. Translation: CSARTGSSYEQYF.

The chain links TRBV7-2 to TRBJ2-3; the match to TRBD2 covers 8 bases. The V gene's germline CDR1 is SGHTA and CDR2 FQGNSA. This CDR3 is 18 amino acids long. V shed 5 bases, J shed 4 bases, and the junction held 17 bases outside the gene matches. The CDR3 reads CASSLVRGASGLPDTQYF. CDR3 sequence (DNA): TGTGCCAGCAGCCTTGTTAGGGGTGCTAGCGGGTTACCAGATACGCAGTATTTT.

This clone has only a few counts. The V and J genes are TRBV29-1 and TRBJ2-1; 7 positions match TRBD2. The CDR3 consists of 17 residues. V was pared by 1 base and J by 0 bases, with 9 bases of the junction left unmatched. Germline-derived CDR1 and CDR2 are SQVTM and ANQGSEA. The CDR3 DNA reads TGCAGCGTTGAAGGTAGAATAGCGGGCAGCTCCTACAATGAGCAGTTCTTC. It specifies CSVEGRIAGSSYNEQFF.

This clone occurred many times. The chain couples TRBV7-9 to TRBJ2-2; the D is unclear. This CDR3 is 14 amino acids long. With 4 bases removed from V and 6 bases from J, the gap between germline ends came to 12 bases. CDR1 is SEHNR, CDR2 FQNEAQ, per germline (reference sequence). CDR3 amino acids: CASSSRVVPGELFF. The CDR3 DNA reads as TGTGCCAGCAGCTCTCGAGTTGTCCCCGGGGAGCTGTTTTTT.

J is TRBJ2-7 and V is TRBV2, with TRBD1 matching over 7 bases. Germline V gene lookup returns CDR1 SNHLY and CDR2 FYNNEI. This CDR3 is built from 14 residues. V lost 3 bases, J lost 2 bases, and 4 bases stayed unmatched. CDR3 DNA sequence: TGTGCCAGCAGTGATCCGACAGGGCCCTACGAGCAGTACTTC. Its translation: CASSDPTGPYEQYF.

CDR3 in DNA: TGCGCCAGCAGCCCGAGCCAAGAGACCCAGTACTTC. Its protein product is CASSPSQETQYF. The chain is built from TRBV5-1 and TRBJ2-5; no clear D. Trimming stripped 4 bases from V and 1 base from J, with 5 bases between. Germline V gene sequence: CDR1 SGHRS, CDR2 YFSETQ. The CDR3 sequence is 12 residues long. Variable domain in full (rest from reference TRBV5-1 and TRBJ2-5): KAGVTQTPRYLIKTRGQQVTLSCSPISGHRSVSWYQQTPGQGLQFLFEYFSETQRNKGNFPGRFSGRQFSNSRSEMNVSTLELGDSALYLCASSPSQETQYFGPGTRLLVL.

This chain uses TRBV2 with TRBJ2-5; D gene uncertain. The CDR3 is 13 residues long. V lost 5 bases and J lost 3, with 10 bases in between. Germline lookup yields CDR1 SNHLY and CDR2 FYNNEI. CDR3 DNA: TGTGCCAGCAGTCCCGGTTCTGAAGAGACCCAGTACTTC. Translating gives CASSPGSEETQYF. Filled out from reference TRBV2 and TRBJ2-5, the complete variable domain reads EPEVTQTPSHQVTQMGQEVILRCVPISNHLYFYWYRQILGQKVEFLVSFYNNEISEKSEIFDDQFSVERPDGSNFTLKIRSTKLEDSAMYFCASSPGSEETQYFGPGTRLLVL.

This clone was counted a single time. J is TRBJ1-2 and V is TRBV28, with TRBD1 as a possible D gene (6 bases). Trimming left V 5 bases short and J 4 bases short, with 11 bases between. This CDR3 is 13 amino acids long. Per germline, CDR1 MDHEN and CDR2 SYDVKM. The CDR3 sequence: CASSLRGLYGYTF. The CDR3 region has the DNA TGTGCCAGCAGTCTCAGGGGTCTCTATGGCTACACCTTC.

This clone has only a few counts. The chain employs TRBV6-5 and TRBJ1-1; 7 nucleotides line up with TRBD1. CDR1 and CDR2 (germline): MNHEY, SVGAGI. The V and J ends lost 6 bases and 0 bases, in that order; junction bases with no gene match: 1. This CDR3 has 13 amino acids. The CDR3 sequence: CASRGQLNTEAFF. The CDR3, as DNA: TGTGCCAGCAGGGGACAGCTGAACACTGAAGCTTTCTTT.

V and J are TRBV7-6 and TRBJ1-5; weak D call: TRBD1 (5 bases). The CDR3 contains 13 residues. The germline gives CDR1 SGHVS, CDR2 FNYEAQ. The germline V and J ends were trimmed by 1 base and 6 bases, with 7 bases remaining between them. The chain's CDR3 is CASSLDGGQPQHF. The CDR3 DNA follows: TGTGCCAGCAGCTTAGACGGGGGTCAGCCCCAGCATTTT.

V gene TRBV5-1 combines with J gene TRBJ1-2; 10 bases are shared with TRBD1. The CDR3 has 13 amino acids. CDR1 and CDR2 from the germline V gene are SGHRS and YFSETQ. V lost 3 bases, J lost 6 bases, and 2 bases stayed unmatched. CDR3 in amino acids: CASSSGQGDGYTF. The CDR3 region has the DNA TGCGCCAGCAGCTCAGGACAGGGGGATGGCTACACCTTC.

This rearrangement joins TRBV25-1 to TRBJ2-1, with D possibly being TRBD2 (5 bases). Germline loops: CDR1 MGHDK, CDR2 SYGVNS. V was clipped by 3 bases and J by 6 bases, with 18 bases between them. This CDR3 spans 16 amino acids. The CDR3 nucleotides read TGTGCCAGCAGTGATCCCGGCCGGGGATGGAGCAATGAGCAGTTCTTC. Encoded protein: CASSDPGRGWSNEQFF.

This chain joins TRBV7-2 and TRBJ2-7; 8 nucleotides match TRBD1. Trimming cost V 5 bases and J 3 bases; bases outside gene matches: 6. The CDR3 has 14 residues. Germline-derived CDR1 and CDR2 are SGHTA and FQGNSA. DNA of the CDR3: TGTGCCAGCAGCCCCGGACAGGGAATCTACGAGCAGTACTTC. Its protein is CASSPGQGIYEQYF.

This chain uses TRBV25-1 with TRBJ1-1; the D gene is possibly TRBD1 (6 bases). Germline V gives CDR1 MGHDK, CDR2 SYGVNS. This CDR3 is 14 amino acids long. Trimming cost V 3 bases and J 2 bases, with 10 bases left between them. CDR3 nucleotides: TGTGCCAGCAGTGAGAACAGGGCCAACACTGAAGCTTTCTTT. The encoded protein is CASSENRANTEAFF.